The TCR beta chain under discussion was sequenced for a study of blood T cells in healthy people across ages. Study results and limitations: While age rose, TCR beta diversity per million T cells dropped in a roughly linear way. Naive and antigen-experienced cells were not separated, limiting conclusive comparison. The CMV status of each donor remained undetermined, and this could have confounded shifts in expanded clonotypes.

Trimming took 0 bases from V and 1 from J, leaving 16 bases between them. The CDR3 has 17 residues. The germline CDR1 and CDR2 sequences are LGHNA and YNFKEQ. For the second PCR, which ran for roughly 7 to 11 cycles, a sample-barcoded 5' primer and a J-beta primer mix were used. TCRdb used MiXCR to reprocess the 5' RACE reads, holding one entry per CDR3 protein. Among 730,000 or so distinct CDR3 sequences listed, around 46% were seen once. Donors gave about 10 milliliters of peripheral blood apiece. This clonotype was seen ten or more times. What it recognizes is unknown. This sequence originates from a woman in her fifties or sixties in good health. V gene TRBV4-2 combines with J gene TRBJ2-7, with D possibly called TRBD1 or TRBD2 (5 bases each). The sequenced material came from blood. The CDR3 region is CASSQDLTGATSYEQYF. CDR3 in DNA: TGTGCCAGCAGCCAAGATCTTACCGGGGCAACTTCCTACGAGCAGTACTTC.